These 10 T cell receptor beta chains share one sample of origin, sequenced in a study of cytotoxic CD8 clonotypes in ibrutinib-treated CLL. Only in-frame clones appear in the TCRdb table, and some are missing; sequencing was by immunoSEQ multiplex PCR. The sample holds approximately 90,000 clones, 77% seen once. The sequenced sample was PBMCs, obtained after 24 months of ibrutinib treatment. These receptors were collected from a human donor with chronic lymphocytic leukemia.

CDR3 DNA: TGTGCCAGCTCACCGGGACACCCTCATGGGGACATTCAGTACTTC. Translated, it gives CASSPGHPHGDIQYF. The chain links TRBV18 to TRBJ2-4, with a possible D match to TRBD1 (6 bases). The CDR3 extends over 15 amino acids. V gave up 3 bases and J gave up 8 bases, with 17 bases separating them. Germline V gene lookup returns CDR1 KGHSH and CDR2 LQKENI.

V is TRBV6-5 and J is TRBJ1-5; TRBD1 agrees at 7 bases. With V trimmed by 4 bases and J by 1 base, 1 base remained unmatched. The V gene's germline CDR1 is MNHEY and CDR2 SVGAGI. The length of the CDR3 is 14 residues. The CDR3 region is CASSLQGSNQPQHF. The CDR3 coding sequence is TGTGCCAGCAGTTTACAGGGGAGCAATCAGCCCCAGCATTTT.

J is TRBJ2-7 and V is TRBV27; the D call may be TRBD1 or TRBD2 (5 bases each). The V and J ends lost 2 bases and 0 bases respectively, with 8 bases between them. The length of the CDR3 is 14 residues. The germline gives CDR1 MNHEY, CDR2 SMNVEV (reference sequence). This CDR3 is CASSLRDRSYEQYF. Here the CDR3 DNA reads TGTGCCAGCAGTTTACGGGACCGCTCCTACGAGCAGTACTTC.

About this clone: A read error likely explains this, since a far larger clone differs by one base. The chain recombines TRBV7-9 with TRBJ2-3; 7 bases are a match to TRBD1. Losses at the gene ends were 1 base for V and 0 bases for J; bases not matched to a gene: 1. Germline CDR1 is SEHNR and CDR2 is FQNEAQ (reference sequence). This CDR3 is 15 amino acids long. The CDR3 DNA reads TGTGCCAGCAGCTTAGGACAGGGAAGCACAGATACGCAGTATTTT. Translated: CASSLGQGSTDTQYF.

The J gene is TRBJ2-3, the V gene TRBV19; TRBD2 matches 15 bases. V lost 6 bases and J lost 5; bases outside the gene matches: 3. Looked up from germline, CDR1 is LNHDA and CDR2 is SQIVND (reference sequence). The CDR3 has 15 amino acids. The CDR3 here is CASSWGLAGGDTQYF. In DNA, the CDR3 is TGTGCCAGTAGCTGGGGACTAGCGGGAGGAGATACGCAGTATTTT.

V gene TRBV10-2 combines with J gene TRBJ1-1; D might be TRBD1 (5 bases). The CDR3 has 13 amino acids. Germline V gene sequence: CDR1 WSHSY, CDR2 SAAADI. Deletions cut 4 bases from V and 11 bases from J, with 17 bases between. CDR3 region: CASSGGTGIWAFF. CDR3 DNA sequence: TGCGCCAGCAGTGGAGGGACGGGAATCTGGGCTTTCTTT.

This chain joins TRBV5-1 and TRBJ2-5; 9 bases match TRBD1. The CDR3 runs 16 residues. V lost 2 bases and J lost 3; bases outside the gene matches: 8. Germline-derived CDR1 and CDR2 are SGHRS and YFSETQ. CDR3 protein: CASSFKSGTGKETQYF. The CDR3 DNA reads as TGCGCCAGCAGCTTCAAATCCGGGACAGGGAAAGAGACCCAGTACTTC.

V is TRBV21-1 and J is TRBJ2-7. TRBV21-1 is an annotated pseudogene. This CDR3 is built from 17 residues. CDR3 sequence: CASSKSGLRVTSYEQYF. The CDR3, as DNA: TGTGCCAGCAGCAAGTCAGGTCTAAGGGTCACCTCCTACGAGCAGTACTTC.

The chain employs TRBV10-3 and TRBJ2-2, with 7 positions matching TRBD2. V lost 4 bases to trimming and J lost 3 bases; unmatched junction nucleotides: 5. Germline V gives CDR1 ENHRY, CDR2 SYGVKD. The CDR3 sequence is 15 residues long. Here the CDR3 reads CAISVAGADTGELFF. The CDR3 DNA follows: TGTGCCATCAGTGTTGCGGGAGCCGACACCGGGGAGCTGTTTTTT.

V and J are TRBV18 and TRBJ2-1, with 9 bases matching TRBD2. The length of the CDR3 is 15 residues. The germline V gene encodes CDR1 KGHSH and CDR2 LQKENI. V lost 2 bases and J lost 8; bases outside the gene matches: 7. The CDR3 nucleotides read TGTGCCAGCTCACCAGCGGGAGGGCCCACGGATGAGCAGTTCTTC. As protein: CASSPAGGPTDEQFF.